The 3 T cell receptor beta chains presented below share a single source sample, sequenced in a study of post-analysis software for immune sequencing data. Prepared libraries of TCR beta cDNA carried unique molecular identifiers. Each CDR3 protein is one row after TCRdb ran MiXCR on the PCR reads. The sample has roughly 800,000 distinct CDR3 sequences, around 27% seen once. Antigen specificity for these receptors is unknown. Study-level findings and limits: The five TRBV segments detected at higher frequency in patients than in controls included TRBV5-6, TRBV5-1 and TRBV20-1.

Sequencing used blood. The receptors shown here come from a girl between 10 and 17 years old with multiple sclerosis.

The chain is built from TRBV6-1 and TRBJ2-2, with 11 bases that match TRBD2. This CDR3 is built from 17 residues. Germline CDR1 MNHNS, CDR2 SASEGT. V dropped 5 bases and J dropped 2; count of bases not matched to a gene: 7. The chain's CDR3 is CASSRDSGRANTGELFF. As DNA, the CDR3 is TGTGCCAGCAGTCGGGATAGCGGGAGGGCCAACACCGGGGAGCTGTTTTTT.

This clonotype was detected ten times or more. This chain uses TRBV5-1 with TRBJ2-3; D might be TRBD1 (6 bases). The CDR3 has 14 residues. Germline CDR1 reads SGHRS; CDR2 reads YFSETQ. V lost 5 bases to trimming and J lost 2 bases, with 12 bases between them. The CDR3 here is CASSGQTTTDTQYF. CDR3 in DNA: TGCGCCAGCAGTGGACAGACAACCACAGATACGCAGTATTTT.

This clonotype occurred many times. The chain links TRBV7-2 to TRBJ2-1, with 8 bases that match TRBD1. Trimming took 2 bases from V and 9 from J; bases not matched to a gene: 3. CDR3 size: 13 residues. Looked up from germline, CDR1 is SGHTA and CDR2 is FQGNSA. CDR3 DNA sequence: TGTGCCAGCAGCTTACAGGGGGCTCTTGAGCAGTTCTTC. Translation: CASSLQGALEQFF.